This T cell receptor (beta chain) was profiled in a study of monozygotic twins with inflammatory bowel disease. Study-wide results and limits: Separate T cell subtypes could not be resolved from one another.

This CDR3 comprises 11 residues. A total RNA quantity of 3500 ng went into each TCR library. Reprocessing the 5' RACE reads, TCRdb reports a single entry for every CDR3 protein and omits DNA. This sample's table reports 40,000 to 45,000 distinct CDR3 sequences. Remarks on this clonotype: Its cognate antigen is unknown.

The TCR sequence derives from a human donor with ulcerative colitis or Crohn's disease, or a healthy co-twin of an affected twin (not recorded which). What was sequenced was blood. The chain links TRBV12-3 or TRBV12-4 to TRBJ2-1. The CDR3 sequence is CASSLLNEQFF.